The clone carrying this T cell receptor beta chain came up a few times. What it binds is unknown. The sample originates from a study of T cell repertoires in cytomegalovirus infection. At the level of the study: Both recently identified HLA-C-restricted and well-studied HLA-B-restricted CMV epitopes were used in the study. Both a matching HLA type and CMV infection were indicated by public TCR beta signatures.

TCRdb processed the reads anew with MiXCR; each CDR3 protein has one entry. The sample lists 70,000 to 95,000 distinct CDR3 sequences; 25% to 30% were seen once. Study results and caveats: Carriers of CMV and the relevant HLA type were discriminated by public TCR beta frequency. Clonotype analysis showed dominance of the ex vivo response by HLA-C-restricted CMV-specific TCR beta clonotypes.

V was clipped by 6 bases and J by 1 base, with 15 bases between them. There are 14 residues in the CDR3. Per the germline V gene, CDR1 is DFQATT and CDR2 is SNEGSKA (reference sequence). The sequences come from CD8+ T cells from cultured PBMCs, collected from culture after CMV antigen stimulation. The chain uses TRBV20-1 and TRBJ1-1, with unresolved D. The TCR originated in a human donor in good health (CMV status not recorded). Some clones in this sample may be carry-over from other donors' samples. The CDR3 coding sequence is TGCAGTGCCCAGCTCTTTGGCCAGAACACTGAAGCTTTCTTT. Its protein is CSAQLFGQNTEAFF.